These 21 T cell receptor beta chains came from one sample sequenced in a study of T cell changes during pregnancy in multiple sclerosis. Assay: immunoSEQ multiplex PCR; the TCRdb copy retains only in-frame clones and omits some. This sample yields tens of thousands of clones, of which about 88% are seen a single time; 0.65% to 0.85% belongs to the top ten. The sequenced sample was CD4+ T cells from peripheral blood mononuclear cells, obtained in the first trimester of pregnancy. Receptors originate from a female donor in good health, enrolled as a control in a pregnancy study.

The V call is TRBV5-4, the J call TRBJ1-4; D not resolved. This CDR3 is 13 amino acids long. The ends were cut back, 4 bases at V and 5 bases at J, with 9 bases in the middle. Per the germline V gene, CDR1 is SGHNT and CDR2 is YYREEE (reference sequence). The CDR3 DNA reads TGTGCCAGCAGCCGGGGAGGGAATGAAAAACTGTTTTTT. This sequence encodes CASSRGGNEKLFF.

The chain couples TRBV5-6 to TRBJ2-7; D call uncertain. Trimming took off 0 bases at V and 3 bases at J, with 13 bases between the two ends. This CDR3 is 15 amino acids long. Germline loops: CDR1 SGHDT, CDR2 YYEEEE. The DNA of the CDR3 is TGTGCCAGCAGCTTGGGTTTGGGTCGACTCTACGAGCAGTACTTC. Translation gives CASSLGLGRLYEQYF.

The V call is TRBV18, the J call TRBJ2-7; 9 nucleotides line up with TRBD2. This CDR3 has 14 residues. Germline V gene data show CDR1 as KGHSH and CDR2 as LQKENI. With 2 bases clipped from V and 7 bases from J, the junction kept 6 bases outside the gene matches. In DNA form, the CDR3 reads TGTGCCAGCTCACCATTAGCGGGGGCACGGGAGCAGTACTTC. Its translation: CASSPLAGAREQYF.

The chain links TRBV6-5 to TRBJ1-2; 10 bases map to TRBD1. The CDR3 is made up of 14 amino acids. The ends lost 5 bases at V and 5 bases at J; junction bases unmatched: 5. Looked up from germline, CDR1 is MNHEY and CDR2 is SVGAGI. The DNA for the CDR3 is TGTGCCAGCAGTCCCGGACAGGGGGGGTATGGCTACACCTTC. Encoded protein: CASSPGQGGYGYTF.

This sequence joins TRBV7-8 and TRBJ2-7, with 9 nucleotides matching TRBD1. Looked up from germline, CDR1 is SGHVS and CDR2 is FQNEAQ. The CDR3 runs 19 residues. The V gene end was trimmed by 0 bases and the J gene end by 0 bases; junction bases not matched to a gene: 12. CDR3 sequence (DNA): TGTGCCAGCAGCTTAGCGTATACCGGGACAGGGATTCTCTCCTACGAGCAGTACTTC. Translation gives CASSLAYTGTGILSYEQYF.

In this sample, this clone is medium-sized. The chain couples TRBV5-1 to TRBJ1-1, with TRBD1 as a possible D gene (6 bases). CDR1 and CDR2 from the germline V gene are SGHRS and YFSETQ. The V and J ends lost 4 bases and 2 bases respectively, with 12 bases between them. The CDR3 extends over 14 amino acids. Written as DNA, the CDR3 is TGCGCCAGCAGCAATGGACAGCCAAACACTGAAGCTTTCTTT. Its protein is CASSNGQPNTEAFF.

The rearrangement joins TRBV19 to TRBJ1-5; a possible D gene is TRBD1 (5 bases). Germline V gene data show CDR1 as LNHDA and CDR2 as SQIVND (reference sequence). This CDR3 has 13 amino acids. Deletions cut 6 bases from V and 5 bases from J, with 11 bases between. The CDR3 coding sequence is TGTGCCAGTAGCCTTCGGGGGGATCAGCCCCAGCATTTT. Protein product: CASSLRGDQPQHF.

V usage is TRBV28 and J usage is TRBJ1-1; 7 nucleotides line up with TRBD1. Germline V gene sequence: CDR1 MDHEN, CDR2 SYDVKM. J was trimmed by 3 bases and V by 5 bases; bases with no gene match: 6. CDR3 length: 14 residues. The CDR3 sequence is CASSIPQGHTEAFF. The CDR3 coding sequence is TGTGCCAGCAGTATCCCACAGGGGCACACTGAAGCTTTCTTT.

V and J are TRBV9 and TRBJ1-6; D unclear. Germline CDR1 and CDR2: SGDLS and YYNGEE. The CDR3 contains 12 residues. With 3 bases removed from V and 9 bases from J, the gap between germline ends came to 7 bases. As DNA, the CDR3 is TGTGCCAGCAGCGGAGGAGGTTCACCCCTCCACTTT. This gives the protein CASSGGGSPLHF. Full variable domain (outside the CDR3, taken from reference TRBV9 and TRBJ1-6): DSGVTQTPKHLITATGQRVTLRCSPRSGDLSVYWYQQSLDQGLQFLIQYYNGEERAKGNILERFSAQQFPDLHSELNLSSLELGDSALYFCASSGGGSPLHFGNGTRLTVT.

This rearrangement joins TRBV6-5 to TRBJ1-1; tentatively, D is TRBD1 (6 bases). Germline V lookup: CDR1 MNHEY, CDR2 SVGAGI. With 0 bases removed from V and 7 bases from J, the gap between germline ends came to 12 bases. This CDR3 has 14 amino acids. CDR3 protein: CASSYSAGANEAFF. The CDR3 DNA is TGTGCCAGCAGTTACTCCGCAGGGGCTAATGAAGCTTTCTTT.

The rearrangement joins TRBV19 to TRBJ2-7; 9 bases line up with TRBD1. Trimming took 9 bases from V and 6 from J; bases not matched to a gene: 18. The CDR3 totals 16 residues. CDR1 and CDR2 (germline): LNHDA, SQIVND (reference sequence). The CDR3 region has the DNA TGTGCCAGCAGCTCGAACTTAGGGACAGGGAAGATCGAGCAGTACTTC. The encoded protein is CASSSNLGTGKIEQYF. The complete variable domain, with remaining parts taken from reference TRBV19 and TRBJ2-7, reads DGGITQSPKYLFRKEGQNVTLSCEQNLNHDAMYWYRQDPGQGLRLIYYSQIVNDFQKGDIAEGYSVSREKKESFPLTVTSAQKNPTAFYLCASSSNLGTGKIEQYFGPGTRLTVT.

The chain employs TRBV6-5 and TRBJ2-1; 11 positions agree with TRBD2. CDR1 and CDR2 (germline): MNHEY, SVGAGI. The CDR3 runs to 15 residues. After removal of 6 bases from V and 3 bases from J, the junction contained 4 bases not matched to a gene. CDR3 residues: CASSYTSGSYNEQFF. CDR3 DNA sequence: TGTGCCAGCAGCTATACTAGCGGGAGCTACAATGAGCAGTTCTTC.

The V call is TRBV2, the J call TRBJ1-1; D is uncertain. Germline CDR1 is SNHLY and CDR2 is FYNNEI. Trimming removed 6 bases at V and 2 bases at J, with 7 bases between. The CDR3 length is 12 residues. The CDR3 coding sequence is TGTGCCAGCAGCCAGCGCAACACTGAAGCTTTCTTT. Protein product: CASSQRNTEAFF.

The J gene is TRBJ1-2, the V gene TRBV6-5; D is perhaps TRBD1 (6 bases). Per germline, CDR1 MNHEY and CDR2 SVGAGI. Between the trimmed V and J ends, which lost 6 bases and 13 bases, there was a span of 15 bases. CDR3 length equals 11 residues. CDR3 sequence (DNA): TGTGCCAGCAGCCGGGACATGGTACGCACCTTC. Translated, it gives CASSRDMVRTF.

V usage is TRBV5-1 and J usage is TRBJ2-7; D unresolved. The germline gives CDR1 SGHRS, CDR2 YFSETQ. V shed 0 bases and J shed 0 bases, with 7 bases lying between them. The length of the CDR3 is 14 residues. This chain's CDR3 is CASSLGRSSYEQYF. DNA of the CDR3: TGCGCCAGCAGCTTGGGACGGAGCTCCTACGAGCAGTACTTC.

In this sample, this clone turned up a few times. The rearrangement joins TRBV27 to TRBJ1-6; TRBD1 matches at 10 bases. The CDR3 extends over 18 amino acids. With V trimmed by 7 bases and J by 7 bases, 16 bases remained unmatched. CDR1 is MNHEY and CDR2 is SMNVEV in the germline V gene (reference sequence). This chain's CDR3 is CASNMFGTGVGTNSPLHF. The CDR3 bases are TGTGCCAGCAATATGTTCGGGACAGGGGTCGGTACGAATTCACCCCTCCACTTT.

In this sample, this clone turned up once. The chain employs TRBV18 and TRBJ1-1; 7 nucleotides align to TRBD1. Unmatched junction bases numbered 3, after V lost 3 bases and J lost 2 bases. The CDR3 is 14 residues long. Germline lookup yields CDR1 KGHSH and CDR2 LQKENI. CDR3 protein: CASSPDRANTEAFF. The CDR3 coding sequence is TGTGCCAGCTCACCCGACAGGGCCAACACTGAAGCTTTCTTT.

The V call is TRBV6-4, the J call TRBJ2-6, with 8 bases that match TRBD2. The germline V gene has CDR1 MRHNA and CDR2 SNTAGT. V was pared by 7 bases and J by 1 base, with 3 bases of the junction left unmatched. This CDR3 comprises 15 residues. The CDR3 DNA is TGTGCCAGCAAGCGGGAGTCATCTGGGGCCAACGTCCTGACTTTC. Its translation is CASKRESSGANVLTF.

The J gene is TRBJ2-7, the V gene TRBV5-1, with TRBD1 as a possible D gene (6 bases). Germline lookup yields CDR1 SGHRS and CDR2 YFSETQ. Trimming shortened V by 0 bases and J by 3 bases, and 13 bases separated the two germline ends. This CDR3 region has 15 residues. The CDR3 sequence is CASSLVSGQLYEQYF. In DNA form, the CDR3 reads TGCGCCAGCAGCTTGGTTTCGGGACAACTCTACGAGCAGTACTTC.

The chain employs TRBV29-1 and TRBJ1-1, with D possibly TRBD1 on 6 matching bases. The CDR3 spans 12 residues. Germline loops: CDR1 SQVTM, CDR2 ANQGSEA. The V gene lost 7 bases and the J gene lost 3 bases, with 12 bases spanning the gap. CDR3 sequence: CSAGHSDTEAFF. CDR3 nucleotide sequence: TGCAGCGCGGGACATTCGGACACTGAAGCTTTCTTT.

V gene TRBV18 combines with J gene TRBJ2-7; 7 positions agree with TRBD2. The trim removed 3 bases at V and 1 base at J, leaving 3 bases unmatched. The CDR3 loop spans 14 amino acids. Germline CDR1 and CDR2: KGHSH and LQKENI. The CDR3 spells CASSPASGSYEQYF. CDR3 bases: TGTGCCAGCTCACCGGCTAGCGGATCCTACGAGCAGTACTTC.